The 24 T cell receptor beta chains in this list originate from one sample, sequenced in a study of blood T cell repertoires in COVID-19. Only in-frame clones appear in the TCRdb table, and some are missing; sequencing was by immunoSEQ multiplex PCR. Here the sample spans some 230,000 clones, around 83% being singletons. Specimen: PBMCs or T cells enriched from blood (not recorded which). These receptors were obtained from a woman in her forties with acute COVID-19.

The gene calls are TRBV7-9 and TRBJ1-1, with D hard to call. CDR3 length equals 15 residues. Trimming shortened V by 0 bases and J by 3 bases, and 11 bases separated the two germline ends. The germline V gene has CDR1 SEHNR and CDR2 FQNEAQ (reference sequence). This chain's CDR3 is CASSLAVQAHTEAFF. Written as DNA, the CDR3 is TGTGCCAGCAGCTTAGCCGTGCAGGCCCACACTGAAGCTTTCTTT.

The V gene is TRBV18, the J gene TRBJ2-2; D perhaps matches TRBD2 (5 bases). CDR1 is KGHSH and CDR2 is LQKENI in the germline V gene. V dropped 1 base and J dropped 3 bases, with 12 bases sitting between them. The CDR3 extends over 16 amino acids. CDR3 sequence reads: CASSPRSGVDTGELFF. Written as DNA, the CDR3 is TGTGCCAGCTCACCACGGAGCGGCGTAGACACCGGGGAGCTGTTTTTT.

The rearrangement links TRBV28 to TRBJ1-2; 7 nucleotides line up with TRBD1. The length of the CDR3 is 13 residues. Germline CDR1 is MDHEN and CDR2 is SYDVKM. J gave up 2 bases and V 7 bases, and 4 bases lay outside the gene matches. CDR3 in DNA: TGTGCCAGCACCGTACAGGGGAACTATGGCTACACCTTC. Its protein is CASTVQGNYGYTF.

This clone was seen a single time. V gene TRBV7-2 combines with J gene TRBJ2-2, with 12 bases aligning to TRBD2. With V trimmed by 5 bases and J by 3 bases, 4 bases remained unmatched. The V gene's germline CDR1 is SGHTA and CDR2 FQGNSA. CDR3 size: 16 residues. CDR3 bases: TGTGCCAGCAGCCCTACTAGCGGGAGGTACACCGGGGAGCTGTTTTTT. Its protein product is CASSPTSGRYTGELFF.

This rearrangement joins TRBV11-1 to TRBJ1-1, with a possible D match to TRBD1 (6 bases). V lost 3 bases to trimming and J lost 3 bases, with 11 bases between them. This CDR3 region has 14 residues. Germline CDR1 is SGHAT and CDR2 is FQDESV (reference sequence). The DNA of the CDR3 is TGTGCCAGCAGCTTGTCTGGGGGCGACACTGAAGCTTTCTTT. Its protein is CASSLSGGDTEAFF.

A few counts support this clone. The chain links TRBV7-9 to TRBJ1-2, with D hard to call. The CDR3 spans 15 residues. The ends were cut back, 7 bases at V and 0 bases at J, with 15 bases in the middle. In germline, CDR1 is SEHNR, CDR2 FQNEAQ (reference sequence). This chain's CDR3 is CASKAEEAPNYGYTF. CDR3 bases: TGTGCCAGCAAAGCCGAGGAGGCACCTAACTATGGCTACACCTTC.

The gene calls are TRBV3-1 (or the pseudogene TRBV3-2) and TRBJ2-7; 8 nucleotides match TRBD2. This CDR3 has 16 residues. CDR1 and CDR2 from the germline V gene are LGHDT and YNNKEL (reference sequence). V lost 1 base and J lost 8; bases outside the gene matches: 13. CDR3 protein: CASSQGREGPRRKQYF. As DNA, the CDR3 is TGTGCCAGCAGCCAAGGCCGGGAGGGACCCCGTCGGAAGCAGTACTTC.

The rearrangement links TRBV18 to TRBJ1-1; 9 bases map to TRBD1. Germline CDR1 KGHSH, CDR2 LQKENI. V gave up 1 base and J gave up 1 base; unmatched junction bases: 7. This CDR3 has 17 residues. DNA for the CDR3: TGTGCCAGCTCACCACTCGGGACAGGGAGGAGGAACACTGAAGCTTTCTTT. Translated: CASSPLGTGRRNTEAFF.

J is TRBJ1-5 and V is TRBV28; 10 bases map to TRBD1. With V trimmed by 7 bases and J by 0 bases, 9 bases remained unmatched. Germline V gene lookup returns CDR1 MDHEN and CDR2 SYDVKM. The CDR3 spans 17 residues. DNA of the CDR3: TGTGCCAGCATCCGTGCCGGACAGGGGGATAGCAATCAGCCCCAGCATTTT. It yields the protein CASIRAGQGDSNQPQHF.

The chain combines TRBV2 with TRBJ2-5; tentative D call: TRBD1 (6 bases). The germline CDR1 and CDR2 sequences are SNHLY and FYNNEI. This CDR3 comprises 15 residues. V lost 4 bases and J lost 1, with 13 bases in between. The chain's CDR3 is CASSVPLGGQETQYF. In DNA form, the CDR3 reads TGTGCCAGCAGTGTACCCCTAGGGGGCCAAGAGACCCAGTACTTC.

The rearrangement uses TRBV28 and TRBJ2-7; TRBD2 matches at 8 bases. CDR3 length equals 16 residues. CDR1 and CDR2 from the germline V gene are MDHEN and SYDVKM. The V segment lost 7 bases and the J segment 3 bases; nucleotides outside the gene matches: 14. CDR3 protein: CASTTARVAGGYEQYF. The CDR3 bases are TGTGCCAGCACCACCGCCCGGGTCGCGGGAGGCTACGAGCAGTACTTC.

V usage is TRBV23-1 and J usage is TRBJ2-3; D perhaps matches TRBD1 (6 bases). TRBV23-1 is an ORF for which the function is uncertain. The CDR3 contains 17 residues. The V and J ends lost 0 bases and 0 bases respectively, with 13 bases between them. Written as DNA, the CDR3 is TGCGCCAGCAGTCAATCCCCACGGACAGACAGCACAGATACGCAGTATTTT. Its translation: CASSQSPRTDSTDTQYF.

The gene calls are TRBV24-1 and TRBJ2-2; the D is unclear. Looked up from germline, CDR1 is KGHDR and CDR2 is SFDVKD. V lost 2 bases, J lost 1 base, and 7 bases lay in between. The CDR3 consists of 15 residues. The CDR3 DNA sequence: TGTGCCACCAGTGATTCCGTCAGGAACACCGGGGAGCTGTTTTTT. It codes for CATSDSVRNTGELFF.

A single count supports this clone. This chain connects TRBV6-2 or TRBV6-3 to TRBJ1-4; 7 positions match TRBD1. This CDR3 region has 15 residues. V was clipped by 5 bases and J by 5 bases; unmatched bases: 8. CDR1 and CDR2 from the germline V gene are MNHEY and SVGEGT. CDR3 bases: TGTGCCAGCAGTCGAGGGGGCCAGCTGAATGAAAAACTGTTTTTT. The encoded protein is CASSRGGQLNEKLFF.

The rearrangement links TRBV6-5 to TRBJ2-7; 9 nucleotides line up with TRBD1. CDR1 is MNHEY, CDR2 SVGAGI, per germline. V was pared by 7 bases and J by 0 bases, with 4 bases of the junction left unmatched. There are 14 residues in the CDR3. The DNA of the CDR3 is TGTGCCAGCAACCCGGACAGGGGCTCCTACGAGCAGTACTTC. It yields the protein CASNPDRGSYEQYF.

The chain joins TRBV11-2 to TRBJ1-2; D remains ambiguous. The CDR3 consists of 14 residues. Trimming cost V 5 bases and J 2 bases, with 12 bases left between them. Germline V gene lookup returns CDR1 SGHAT and CDR2 FQNNGV. CDR3 amino acids: CASSTPRINYGYTF. CDR3 bases: TGTGCCAGCAGCACACCAAGAATCAACTATGGCTACACCTTC.

The gene calls are TRBV6-5 and TRBJ2-2; 8 bases are shared with TRBD2. Germline V gene sequence: CDR1 MNHEY, CDR2 SVGAGI. This CDR3 has 14 amino acids. J was trimmed by 2 bases and V by 6 bases; bases with no gene match: 2. CDR3: CASRRGGNTGELFF. The CDR3 DNA is TGTGCCAGCAGACGGGGGGGAAACACCGGGGAGCTGTTTTTT.

The CDR3 nucleotides read TGTGCCAGCAGCTTAGGTCAGTTTAACAATGAGCAGTTCTTC. It yields the protein CASSLGQFNNEQFF. The genes are TRBV11-2 and TRBJ2-1; D not certain. Between the trimmed V and J ends, which lost 1 base and 5 bases, there was a span of 9 bases. The germline V gene encodes CDR1 SGHAT and CDR2 FQNNGV. This CDR3 has 14 amino acids. Combining the CDR3 with reference TRBV11-2 and TRBJ2-1 gives the whole variable domain EAGVAQSPRYKIIEKRQSVAFWCNPISGHATLYWYQQILGQGPKLLIQFQNNGVVDDSQLPKDRFSAERLKGVDSTLKIQPAKLEDSAVYLCASSLGQFNNEQFFGPGTRLTVL.

The rearrangement uses TRBV9 and TRBJ1-2; D perhaps matches TRBD1 (5 bases). This CDR3 has 13 amino acids. The V gene's germline CDR1 is SGDLS and CDR2 YYNGEE. V lost 3 bases and J 3 bases, leaving 9 bases between the germline ends. The CDR3 DNA follows: TGTGCCAGCAGCGGGCAGGGTTACTATGGCTACACCTTC. It translates to CASSGQGYYGYTF.

V usage is TRBV20-1 and J usage is TRBJ1-2, with 10 bases aligning to TRBD1. The CDR3 length is 15 residues. The germline V gene encodes CDR1 DFQATT and CDR2 SNEGSKA (reference sequence). V was pared by 3 bases and J by 3 bases, with 7 bases of the junction left unmatched. The CDR3 nucleotides read TGCAGTGCTAGTTCGAGACAGGGGGCTGACTATGGCTACACCTTC. Translation: CSASSRQGADYGYTF.

This rearrangement joins TRBV5-5 to TRBJ1-1; the D gene is possibly TRBD1 (5 bases). Trimming stripped 0 bases from V and 7 bases from J, with 13 bases between. The CDR3 loop spans 14 amino acids. The V gene's germline CDR1 is SGHKS and CDR2 YYEKEE (reference sequence). The CDR3: CASSLGPARGEAFF. The DNA of the CDR3 is TGTGCCAGCAGCTTGGGCCCGGCTAGGGGTGAAGCTTTCTTT.

This sequence joins TRBV30 and TRBJ1-2; D gene unclear. The CDR3 sequence is 14 residues long. Trimming left V 4 bases short and J 6 bases short, with 18 bases between. Germline V gene data show CDR1 as GTSNPN and CDR2 as SVGIG (reference sequence). CDR3 protein: CAWKYNWGGHGYTF. The CDR3 DNA follows: TGTGCCTGGAAGTACAATTGGGGAGGACATGGCTACACCTTC.

This sequence joins TRBV28 and TRBJ1-5; the D is unclear. Germline V gene data show CDR1 as MDHEN and CDR2 as SYDVKM. The ends were cut back, 4 bases at V and 7 bases at J, with 8 bases in the middle. The CDR3 runs to 12 residues. DNA of the CDR3: TGTGCCAGCAGTTGGGAGAGCCAGCCCCAGCATTTT. This gives the protein CASSWESQPQHF.

J is TRBJ1-2 and V is TRBV6-5, with 8 nucleotides matching TRBD1. V gave up 5 bases and J gave up 7 bases; unmatched junction bases: 9. The germline V gene encodes CDR1 MNHEY and CDR2 SVGAGI. This CDR3 has 14 amino acids. The CDR3 DNA is TGTGCCAGCAGTCGGACAGGGCAATCCTCTGGCTACACCTTC. Encoded protein: CASSRTGQSSGYTF.